This TCR beta chain was found in a study of technical replicates of blood from several donors. V shed 2 bases and J 4 bases; nucleotides not matched to a gene: 5. In germline, CDR1 is MNHEY, CDR2 SMNVEV (reference sequence). CDR3 length equals 14 residues. TCRdb keeps only in-frame clones here, not all; method: immunoSEQ multiplex PCR. The sample yields some 76,000 clones, 94% seen once. The sequence came from a human donor in good health. Sequencing used T cells isolated from PBMCs. The rearrangement uses TRBV27 and TRBJ2-7, with 7 bases aligning to TRBD2. This CDR3 reads CASSLVPGGYEQYF. The CDR3 coding sequence is TGTGCCAGCAGTTTAGTACCCGGGGGGTACGAGCAGTACTTC.